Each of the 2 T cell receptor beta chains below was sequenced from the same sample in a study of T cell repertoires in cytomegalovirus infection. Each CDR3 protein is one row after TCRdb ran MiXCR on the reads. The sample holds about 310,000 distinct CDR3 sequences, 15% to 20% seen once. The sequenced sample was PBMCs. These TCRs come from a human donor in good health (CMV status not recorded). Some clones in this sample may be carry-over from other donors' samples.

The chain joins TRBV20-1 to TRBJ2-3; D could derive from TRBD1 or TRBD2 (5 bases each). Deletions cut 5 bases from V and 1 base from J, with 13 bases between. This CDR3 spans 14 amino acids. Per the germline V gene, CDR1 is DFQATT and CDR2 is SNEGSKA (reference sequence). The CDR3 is CSAEGDSGTDTQYF. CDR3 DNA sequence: TGCAGTGCTGAGGGCGACAGCGGCACAGATACGCAGTATTTT.

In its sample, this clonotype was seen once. CDR3 sequence: CASSLVTRTDYNSPLHF. The CDR3 nucleotides are TGTGCCAGCAGCTTAGTGACTAGGACAGATTATAATTCACCCCTCCACTTT. This chain joins TRBV7-2 and TRBJ1-6; a possible D gene is TRBD1 (6 bases). CDR1 is SGHTA, CDR2 FQGNSA, per germline. The CDR3 length is 17 residues. V was clipped by 1 base and J by 4 bases, with 14 bases between them.